This TCR beta chain emerged from a study of cytomegalovirus exposure and HLA in healthy donors. Overall study results and limits: Follow-up analysis later connected one missense variant in DCLRE1C with trimming of TCR beta V- and J-genes. Investigators reported fewer than 200 TCR beta chains as tied to cytomegalovirus. The study dropped some indistinguishable V segments, TRBV6-2 and TRBV6-3 among them.

Points on this clone: Its specificity is not known.

Germline assignment: CDR1 SGHTA and CDR2 FQGNSA. The ends lost 6 bases at V and 6 bases at J; junction bases unmatched: 6. The length of the CDR3 is 15 residues. The PCR used 60 Vbeta and 13 Jbeta primers. Generated by immunoSEQ multiplex PCR, the TCRdb table keeps only in-frame clones and is missing some. Of some 200,000 clones listed, around 86% are singletons. Sequenced: PBMCs. V and J are TRBV7-2 and TRBJ2-1, with TRBD2 matching over 12 bases. The sequence derives from a man between 40 and 49 years old in good health and CMV-seropositive. Written as DNA, the CDR3 is TGTGCCAGCAGAAAGACTAGCGGGGGTATCAATGAGCAGTTCTTC. Its translation is CASRKTSGGINEQFF.